This TCR beta chain appears in the sequencing data of a study of T cells in Graves' hyperthyroidism and ophthalmopathy. Study-level information: Before any treatment, at initial diagnosis, peripheral blood was collected. Findings of the study overall: Patients with ophthalmopathy were separated from those with stable hyperthyroidism by a 13 V-J model.

Recently diagnosed hyperthyroidism of less than 2 months' duration affected patients aged 18 to 65. Diagnoses rested on clinical symptoms, serum thyroxine and TRAb, thyroid ultrasound and orbital computed tomography. The table lists this clonotype with a few counts. No antigen is known for it. RNA transcripts gave rise to amplified TCR beta CDR3 regions. The study used the HTBI primer set for a first-round RT-PCR of the TCR CDR3. TCRdb used MiXCR to reprocess the multiplex PCR reads, holding one entry per CDR3 protein. The table shows 730,000 or so distinct CDR3 sequences, with roughly a sixth occurring only once. CDR1 SGHAT and CDR2 FQDESV come from the germline V gene (reference sequence). The V and J ends lost 5 bases and 5 bases, in that order; junction bases with no gene match: 17. The CDR3 is 17 amino acids.

V and J are TRBV11-1 and TRBJ2-5; 7 nucleotides match TRBD2. The sequence derives from a woman in her forties or fifties with Graves' hyperthyroidism that later progressed to Graves' ophthalmopathy. Sequenced input: blood. The CDR3 is CASSPQVGLAEGETQYF. The DNA of the CDR3 is TGTGCCAGCAGCCCCCAGGTGGGGCTAGCGGAGGGGGAGACCCAGTACTTC.